The entry below gives a single TCR beta chain sequence along with its context. The antigen remains undetermined. Vbeta (60) and Jbeta (13) primers were used in the PCR. Measured with immunoSEQ multiplex PCR; TCRdb has only the in-frame clones, and not every one. The table records around 150,000 clones, roughly two thirds of them present only once. This entry belongs to a study of cytomegalovirus exposure and HLA in healthy donors. The study's findings and limits: Most of the TCR beta V segments (in an earlier analysis) were productive either about 90% or about 30% of the time. Listed as cytomegalovirus-associated were approximately 160 TCR beta chains. It is likely that the observed cluster of highly shared sequence variants was a sequencing artifact.

Sequenced material: PBMCs. The sequence derives from a woman aged 18-29 years in good health and CMV-seropositive.

The CDR3 here is CASSLRQTSYNEQFF. DNA of the CDR3: TGCGCCAGCAGCTTGCGACAGACCTCCTACAATGAGCAGTTCTTC. The chain is built from TRBV5-1 and TRBJ2-1; D may be TRBD1 (5 bases). CDR3 size: 15 residues. The ends were cut back, 1 base at V and 0 bases at J, with 8 bases in the middle. The germline V gene has CDR1 SGHRS and CDR2 YFSETQ.